Sequencing of this TCR beta chain was carried out in a study of shared clonotypes between healthy human individuals. Turning to the study itself: CD8 memory received one plate per donor, CD8 naive two, CD4 memory three and CD4 naive three.

The CDR3 sequence is 16 residues long. Study-wide results and caveats: Tissue TCR repertoires likely differ from these blood-only repertoires. Of the naive CD4 clonotypes, around 5% were shared across several donors.

On this clone itself: As yet, its antigen is unknown.

The assay was run at deep level. Sequenced by immunoSEQ multiplex PCR; TCRdb stores in-frame clones only, minus some. Of 2.3 million or so clones listed, more than 85% were seen once; the top ten hold about 0.37%. This chain links TRBV21-1 with TRBJ1-1; the DNA was not compared with TRBD1, the D call given in the table. TRBV21-1 is described as a pseudogene. Sequencing was performed on naive CD4+ T cells from PBMCs. Specified subset: CD45RA+ positively selected. This TCR came from a man aged 18 to 35 in good health. Some clones in this sample may be carry-over from other donors' samples. CDR3 protein: CASSKVPSLQGTEAFF. The CDR3 DNA sequence: TGTGCCAGCAGCAAAGTCCCTTCACTACAGGGCACTGAAGCTTTCTTT.